This entry describes one T cell receptor (beta chain). This sample stems from a study of blood T cells in healthy people across ages. Alongside a J-beta primer mix, a sample-barcoded 5' primer served in a second PCR lasting about 6 to 11 cycles. Via MiXCR, TCRdb re-called the 5' RACE reads, giving one row per CDR3 protein. The sample lists about 1,400,000 distinct CDR3 sequences, around 42% occurring once. CDR1 and CDR2 from the germline V gene are MNHNS and SASEGT. Trimming at V came to 3 bases and at J to 6 bases, leaving 3 bases not matched to a gene. This CDR3 has 14 amino acids. This TCR was recovered from a woman aged 18-35 years in good health. J is TRBJ2-2 and V is TRBV6-1, with 8 nucleotides matching TRBD2. Sequencing used blood. The CDR3 bases are TGTGCCAGCAGTGACTTGCGGGGGGCCGGGGAGCTGTTTTTT. This sequence encodes CASSDLRGAGELFF.